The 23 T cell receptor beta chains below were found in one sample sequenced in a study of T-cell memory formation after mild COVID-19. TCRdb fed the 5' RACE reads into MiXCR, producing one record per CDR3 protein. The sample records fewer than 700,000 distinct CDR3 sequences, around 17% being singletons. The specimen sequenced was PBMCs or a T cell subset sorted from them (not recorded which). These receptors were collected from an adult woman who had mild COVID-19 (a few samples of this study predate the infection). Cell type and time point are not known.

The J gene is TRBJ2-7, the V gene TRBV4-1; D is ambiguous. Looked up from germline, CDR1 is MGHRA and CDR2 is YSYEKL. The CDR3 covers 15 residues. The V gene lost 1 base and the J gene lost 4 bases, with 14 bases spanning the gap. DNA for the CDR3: TGCGCCAGCAGCCAAGCTATTGTAGGCGAATACGAGCAGTACTTC. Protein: CASSQAIVGEYEQYF.

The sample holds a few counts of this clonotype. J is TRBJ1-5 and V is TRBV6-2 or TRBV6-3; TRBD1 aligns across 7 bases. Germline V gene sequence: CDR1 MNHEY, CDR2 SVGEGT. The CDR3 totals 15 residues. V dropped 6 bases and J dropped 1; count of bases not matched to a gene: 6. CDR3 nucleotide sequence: TGTGCCAGCAGACGGGACAGTTGGAGCAATCAGCCCCAGCATTTT. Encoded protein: CASRRDSWSNQPQHF.

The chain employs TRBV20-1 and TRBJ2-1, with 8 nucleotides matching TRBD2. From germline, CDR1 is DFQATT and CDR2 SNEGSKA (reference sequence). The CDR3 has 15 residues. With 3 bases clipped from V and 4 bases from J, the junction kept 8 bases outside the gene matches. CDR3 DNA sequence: TGCAGTGCTAGCACCGGGAGGGCCACATACAATGAGCAGTTCTTC. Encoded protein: CSASTGRATYNEQFF.

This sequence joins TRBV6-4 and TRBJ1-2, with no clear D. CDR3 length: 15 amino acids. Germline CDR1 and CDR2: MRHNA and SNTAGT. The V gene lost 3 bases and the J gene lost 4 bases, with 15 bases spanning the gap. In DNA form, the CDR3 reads TGTGCCAGCAGTGAGATTGCCGGGTTAGGCTATGGCTACACCTTC. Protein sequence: CASSEIAGLGYGYTF.

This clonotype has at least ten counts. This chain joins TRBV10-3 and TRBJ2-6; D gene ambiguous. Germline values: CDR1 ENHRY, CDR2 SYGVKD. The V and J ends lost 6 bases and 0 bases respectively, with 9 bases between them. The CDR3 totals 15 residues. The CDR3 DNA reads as TGTGCCATCAGGGGTGACCTCTCTGGGGCCAACGTCCTGACTTTC. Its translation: CAIRGDLSGANVLTF.

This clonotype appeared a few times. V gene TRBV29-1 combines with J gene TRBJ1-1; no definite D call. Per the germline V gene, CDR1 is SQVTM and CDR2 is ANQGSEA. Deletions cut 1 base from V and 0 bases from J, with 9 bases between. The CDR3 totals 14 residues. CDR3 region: CSVEAQLMNTEAFF. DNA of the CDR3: TGCAGCGTTGAAGCTCAGTTAATGAACACTGAAGCTTTCTTT.

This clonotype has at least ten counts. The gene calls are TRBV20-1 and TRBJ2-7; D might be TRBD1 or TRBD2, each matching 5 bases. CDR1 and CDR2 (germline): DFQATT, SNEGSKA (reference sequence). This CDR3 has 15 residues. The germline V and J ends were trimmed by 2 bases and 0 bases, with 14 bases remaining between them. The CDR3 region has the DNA TGCAGTGCTAGATACTCGTCGGGACCCTCCTACGAGCAGTACTTC. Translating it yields CSARYSSGPSYEQYF.

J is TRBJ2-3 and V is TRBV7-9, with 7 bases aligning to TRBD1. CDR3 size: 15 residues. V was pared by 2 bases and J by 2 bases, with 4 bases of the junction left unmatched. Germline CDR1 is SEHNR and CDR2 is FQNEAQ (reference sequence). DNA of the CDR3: TGTGCCAGCAGCTTATTGACAGGGACCACAGATACGCAGTATTTT. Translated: CASSLLTGTTDTQYF. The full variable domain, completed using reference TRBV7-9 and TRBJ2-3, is DTGVSQNPRHKITKRGQNVTFRCDPISEHNRLYWYRQTLGQGPEFLTYFQNEAQLEKSRLLSDRFSAERPKGSFSTLEIQRTEQGDSAMYLCASSLLTGTTDTQYFGPGTRLTVL.

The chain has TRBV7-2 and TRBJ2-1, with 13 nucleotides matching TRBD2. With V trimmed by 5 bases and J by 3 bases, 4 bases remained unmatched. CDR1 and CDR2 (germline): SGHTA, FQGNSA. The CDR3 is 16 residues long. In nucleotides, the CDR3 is TGTGCCAGCAGCATACTAGCGGGAGGGGTCTACAATGAGCAGTTCTTC. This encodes CASSILAGGVYNEQFF.

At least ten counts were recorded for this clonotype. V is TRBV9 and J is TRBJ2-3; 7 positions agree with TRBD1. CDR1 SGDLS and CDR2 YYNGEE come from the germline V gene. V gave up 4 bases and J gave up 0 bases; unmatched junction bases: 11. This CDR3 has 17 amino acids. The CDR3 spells CASSFRQGHLSTDTQYF. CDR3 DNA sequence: TGTGCCAGCAGCTTTCGACAGGGACACCTAAGCACAGATACGCAGTATTTT.

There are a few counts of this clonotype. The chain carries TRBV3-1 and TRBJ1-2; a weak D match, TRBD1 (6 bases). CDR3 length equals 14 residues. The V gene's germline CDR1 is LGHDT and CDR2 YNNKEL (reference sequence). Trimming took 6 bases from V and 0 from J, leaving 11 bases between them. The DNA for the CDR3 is TGTGCCAGCAGTCGACAGGCGGCTAACTATGGCTACACCTTC. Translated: CASSRQAANYGYTF.

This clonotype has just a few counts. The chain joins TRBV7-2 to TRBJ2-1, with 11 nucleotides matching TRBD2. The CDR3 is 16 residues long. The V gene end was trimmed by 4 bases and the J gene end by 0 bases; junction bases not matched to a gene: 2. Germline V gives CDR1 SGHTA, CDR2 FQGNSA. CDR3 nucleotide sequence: TGTGCCAGCAGCTCCGGGACTAGCGGCTCCTACAATGAGCAGTTCTTC. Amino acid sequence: CASSSGTSGSYNEQFF.

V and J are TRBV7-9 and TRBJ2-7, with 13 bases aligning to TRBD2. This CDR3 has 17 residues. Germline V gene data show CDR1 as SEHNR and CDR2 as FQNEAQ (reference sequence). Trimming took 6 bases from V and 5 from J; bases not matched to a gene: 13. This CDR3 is CASSPRTSGRVLDEQYF. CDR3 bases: TGTGCCAGCAGTCCACGGACTAGCGGGAGAGTACTCGACGAGCAGTACTTC. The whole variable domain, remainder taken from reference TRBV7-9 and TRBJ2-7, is DTGVSQNPRHKITKRGQNVTFRCDPISEHNRLYWYRQTLGQGPEFLTYFQNEAQLEKSRLLSDRFSAERPKGSFSTLEIQRTEQGDSAMYLCASSPRTSGRVLDEQYFGPGTRLTVT.

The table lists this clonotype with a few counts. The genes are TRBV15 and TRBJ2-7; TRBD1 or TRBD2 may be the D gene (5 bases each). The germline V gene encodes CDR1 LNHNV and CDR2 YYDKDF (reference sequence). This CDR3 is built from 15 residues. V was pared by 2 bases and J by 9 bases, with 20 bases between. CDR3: CATSRSRDPAKGQYF. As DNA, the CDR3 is TGTGCCACCAGCAGATCCCGGGACCCCGCTAAAGGGCAGTACTTC.

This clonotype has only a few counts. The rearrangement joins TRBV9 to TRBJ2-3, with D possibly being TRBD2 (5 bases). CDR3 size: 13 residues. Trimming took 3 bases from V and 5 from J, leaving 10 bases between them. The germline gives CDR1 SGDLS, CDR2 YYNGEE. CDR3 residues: CASSDGMGDTQYF. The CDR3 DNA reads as TGTGCCAGCAGCGACGGGATGGGAGATACGCAGTATTTT. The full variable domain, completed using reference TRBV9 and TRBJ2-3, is DSGVTQTPKHLITATGQRVTLRCSPRSGDLSVYWYQQSLDQGLQFLIQYYNGEERAKGNILERFSAQQFPDLHSELNLSSLELGDSALYFCASSDGMGDTQYFGPGTRLTVL.

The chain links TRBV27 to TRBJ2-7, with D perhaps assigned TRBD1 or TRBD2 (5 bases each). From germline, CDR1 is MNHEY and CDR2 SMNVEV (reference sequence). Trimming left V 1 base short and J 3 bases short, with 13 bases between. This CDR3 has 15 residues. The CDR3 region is CASSLYTGTDYEQYF. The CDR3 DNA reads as TGTGCCAGCAGTTTATACACCGGGACGGACTACGAGCAGTACTTC.

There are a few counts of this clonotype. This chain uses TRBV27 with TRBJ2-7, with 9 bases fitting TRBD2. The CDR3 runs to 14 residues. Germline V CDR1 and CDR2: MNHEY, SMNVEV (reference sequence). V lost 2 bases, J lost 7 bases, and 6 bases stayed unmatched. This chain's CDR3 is CASSLIAGAGEQYF. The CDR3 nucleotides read TGTGCCAGCAGTTTAATAGCGGGAGCGGGTGAGCAGTACTTC.

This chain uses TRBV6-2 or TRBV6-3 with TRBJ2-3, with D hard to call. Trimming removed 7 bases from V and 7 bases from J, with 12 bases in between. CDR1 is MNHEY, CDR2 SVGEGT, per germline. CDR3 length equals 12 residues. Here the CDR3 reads CASKRAANTQYF. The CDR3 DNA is TGTGCCAGCAAAAGGGCAGCCAATACGCAGTATTTT.

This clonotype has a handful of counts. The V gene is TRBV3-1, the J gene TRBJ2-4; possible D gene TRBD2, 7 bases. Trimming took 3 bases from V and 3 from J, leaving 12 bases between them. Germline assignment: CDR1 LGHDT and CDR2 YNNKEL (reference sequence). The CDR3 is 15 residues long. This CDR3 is CASSHGGGDKNIQYF. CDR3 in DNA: TGTGCCAGCAGCCATGGCGGGGGCGACAAAAACATTCAGTACTTC.

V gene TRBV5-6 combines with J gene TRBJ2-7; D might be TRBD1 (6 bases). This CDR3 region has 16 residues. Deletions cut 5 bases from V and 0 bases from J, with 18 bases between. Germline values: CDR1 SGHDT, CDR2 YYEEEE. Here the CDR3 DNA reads TGTGCCAGCAGTCCGAGGACAGAAACATACTCCTACGAGCAGTACTTC. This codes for CASSPRTETYSYEQYF.

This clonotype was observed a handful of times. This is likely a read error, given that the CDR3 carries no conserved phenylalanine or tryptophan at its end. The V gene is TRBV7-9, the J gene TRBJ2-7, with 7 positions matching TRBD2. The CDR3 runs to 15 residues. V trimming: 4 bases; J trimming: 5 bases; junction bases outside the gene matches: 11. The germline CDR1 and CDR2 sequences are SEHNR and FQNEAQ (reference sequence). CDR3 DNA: TGTGCCAGCAGCTCCCCTCGGTGGGGGGGAAACGAGCAGTACATC. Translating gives CASSSPRWGGNEQYI.

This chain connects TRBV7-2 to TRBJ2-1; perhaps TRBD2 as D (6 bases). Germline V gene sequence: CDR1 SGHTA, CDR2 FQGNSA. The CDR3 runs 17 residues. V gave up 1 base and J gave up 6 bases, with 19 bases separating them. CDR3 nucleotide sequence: TGTGCCAGCAGCTTAGAGCCTGGGAGGTCCGGGGGCAATGAGCAGTTCTTC. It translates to CASSLEPGRSGGNEQFF. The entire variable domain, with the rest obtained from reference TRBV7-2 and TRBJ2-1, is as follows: GAGVSQSPSNKVTEKGKDVELRCDPISGHTALYWYRQSLGQGLEFLIYFQGNSAPDKSGLPSDRFSAERTGGSVSTLTIQRTQQEDSAVYLCASSLEPGRSGGNEQFFGPGTRLTVL.

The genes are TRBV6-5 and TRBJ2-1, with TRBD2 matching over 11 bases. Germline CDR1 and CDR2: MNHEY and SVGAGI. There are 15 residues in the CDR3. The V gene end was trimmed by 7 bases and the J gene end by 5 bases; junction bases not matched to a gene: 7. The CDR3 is CASTDSGGANNEQFF. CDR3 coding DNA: TGTGCCAGCACCGATAGCGGGGGGGCCAACAATGAGCAGTTCTTC.